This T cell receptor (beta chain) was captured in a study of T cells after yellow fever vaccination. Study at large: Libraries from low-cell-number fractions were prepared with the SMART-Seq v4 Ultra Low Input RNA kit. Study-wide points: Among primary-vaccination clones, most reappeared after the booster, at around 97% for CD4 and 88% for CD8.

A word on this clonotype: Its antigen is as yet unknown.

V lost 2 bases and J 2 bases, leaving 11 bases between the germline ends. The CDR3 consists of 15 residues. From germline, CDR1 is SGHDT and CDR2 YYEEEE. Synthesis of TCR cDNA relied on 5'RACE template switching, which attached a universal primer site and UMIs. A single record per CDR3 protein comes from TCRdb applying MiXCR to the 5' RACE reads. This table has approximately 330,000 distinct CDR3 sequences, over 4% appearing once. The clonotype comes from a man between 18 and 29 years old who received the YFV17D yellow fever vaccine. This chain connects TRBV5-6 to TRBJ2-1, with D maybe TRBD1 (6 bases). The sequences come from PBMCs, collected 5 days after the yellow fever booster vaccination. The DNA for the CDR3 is TGTGCCAGCAGCTTTTCCAGGGGCCCCTACAATGAGCAGTTCTTC. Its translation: CASSFSRGPYNEQFF.